These T cell receptor beta chains were read from a single sample in a study of tumor and adjacent non-tumor tissue in lung cancer. MiXCR, applied by TCRdb to the multiplex PCR reads, yields one record per CDR3 protein. The sample gives 85,000 or so distinct CDR3 sequences, 76% of which show up once; 21% is in the top ten. Input material: distant non-tumor lung tissue. The source is a woman between 45 and 60 years old with non-small cell lung cancer. Each CDR3 is given with its conserved first and last residue. The D gene is left open where the match is weak. For some rows the clone size is stated as once, few or many, or as a class when expanded; others skip it.

D gene	V gene	clone size	J gene	CDR3 protein	CDR3 DNA
NA	TRBV6-5	NA	TRBJ2-1	CASSYSFAPGSYNVQFF	TGTGCCAGCAGTTACTCCTTTGCCCCCGGCTCCTACAATGTTCAGTTCTTC
NA	TRBV11-2	NA	TRBJ2-3	CLSSLDRADTQYF	TGCCTCAGCAGCTTAGATCGGGCAGATACGCAGTATTTT
NA	TRBV6-6	NA	TRBJ2-3	CASSAQGHTEAQYF	TGTGCCAGTAGTGCCCAGGGACACACAGAAGCGCAGTATTTT
NA	TRBV6-1	many	TRBJ1-5	CASSESGLDQPQHF	TGTGCCAGCAGTGAATCGGGGCTTGATCAGCCCCAGCATTTT
NA	TRBV11-2	NA	TRBJ1-1	CASSFKNTEAFF	TGTGCCAGCAGCTTTAAGAACACTGAAGCTTTCTTT
TRBD1	TRBV6-5	many	TRBJ2-1	CASSYDRAVNEQFF	TGTGCCAGCAGTTACGACAGGGCGGTCAATGAGCAGTTCTTC
TRBD1	TRBV11-1	NA	TRBJ1-1	CANSVPDRGPTEAFF	TGTGCTAACAGCGTCCCCGACAGGGGACCCACTGAAGCTTTCTTT
NA	TRBV4-1	many	TRBJ2-1	CASSQAVRAEQFF	TGCGCCAGCAGCCAAGCGGTACGCGCTGAGCAGTTCTTC
NA	TRBV29-1	NA	TRBJ2-1	CSVEGGDMVVSYDEQFF	TGTAGCGTTGAAGGGGGAGACATGGTGGTGTCCTACGATGAGCAGTTCTTC
NA	TRBV28	NA	TRBJ2-2	CARSLSRGVSGELFF	TGTGCCAGAAGTTTATCAAGAGGGGTATCCGGGGAGCTGTTTTTT
TRBD1	TRBV6-1	NA	TRBJ2-3	CASSEETGVGGDTQYF	TGTGCCAGCAGTGAAGAGACAGGGGTAGGAGGAGATACGCAGTATTTT
NA	TRBV11-2	many	TRBJ2-1	CASSLENSGEQFF	TGTGCCAGCAGCTTAGAGAATAGCGGAGAGCAGTTCTTC
TRBD1	TRBV6-5	NA	TRBJ2-5	CASSRQGCQETQHF	TGTGCCAGCAGTAGACAGGGATGCCAAGAGACCCAGCACTTC
NA	TRBV7-9	many	TRBJ1-2	CASSPPVGGYTF	TGTGCCAGCAGCCCCCCGGTGGGTGGCTACACCTTC
NA	TRBV11-2	NA	TRBJ1-1	CAISLLMLEIEAFF	TGTGCCATCAGCTTGCTAATGCTGGAAATTGAAGCTTTCTTT
NA	TRBV12-1	many	TRBJ1-2	CASSRLSGRGGYTF	TGTGCCAGCAGCCGGCTATCGGGGCGCGGTGGCTACACCTTC
NA	TRBV6-2/TRBV6-3	NA	TRBJ1-2	CASDRADSDGYTF	TGTGCTAGCGATAGAGCGGACAGTGATGGCTACACCTTC
TRBD2	TRBV5-1	many	TRBJ2-1	CASSSPTSGRALGSYNEQFF	TGCGCCAGCAGCTCACCGACTAGCGGGAGGGCCTTGGGCTCCTACAATGAGCAGTTCTTC
NA	TRBV28	many	TRBJ1-1	CASSGGETTEAFF	TGTGCCAGCAGTGGAGGGGAGACCACTGAAGCTTTCTTT
NA	TRBV10-3	many	TRBJ2-7	CAISENYEQYF	TGTGCCATCAGTGAGAACTACGAGCAGTACTTC
NA	TRBV6-5	NA	TRBJ2-1	CASTTRIACNEQFF	TGTGCCAGCACTACCAGGATAGCCTGCAATGAGCAGTTCTTC
TRBD1	TRBV29-1	once	TRBJ2-7	CSVEPHGTGDTRKQYF	TGCAGCGTTGAACCCCACGGGACAGGGGATACTCGGAAGCAATACTTC
TRBD2	TRBV6-6	NA	TRBJ2-7	CASSLLAGEWEQYF	TGTGCCAGCAGTCTCTTAGCGGGAGAGTGGGAGCAGTACTTC
TRBD1	TRBV6-5	NA	TRBJ2-2	CASSKTGAGSRELFF	TGTGCCAGCAGTAAGACAGGGGCCGGGTCCCGGGAGTTGTTTTTT
NA	TRBV6-5	NA	TRBJ2-3	CASIYSTRESPRTTDTQYF	TGTGCCAGCATTTACTCCACCCGGGAGTCCCCCCGAACCACCGATACGCAGTATTTT
NA	TRBV6-1	NA	TRBJ1-4	CASSVAGLNEKPFF	TGTGCTAGCAGTGTTGCAGGTCTTAATGAAAAACCTTTTTTT
TRBD2	TRBV7-8	many	TRBJ2-3	CASRPIEREHRTDTQYF	TGTGCCAGCAGGCCGATCGAGCGGGAGCATAGGACAGATACGCAGTATTTT